This TCR beta chain was sequenced in a study of blood T cell repertoires in COVID-19. Study-level information: COVID-19 samples, acute and convalescent, were from the United States, Italy and Spain. T cells, B-cell-depleted T cells, or PBMCs provided the cDNA or gDNA that served as material.

V was pared by 5 bases and J by 0 bases, with 16 bases between. Germline V CDR1 and CDR2: LGHDT, YNNKEL (reference sequence). The length of the CDR3 is 16 residues. Under the authors' procedure: By means of reference gene primer amplification, nucleated cell counts were estimated. Profiled with immunoSEQ multiplex PCR; TCRdb holds only in-frame clones, not every one. Clone size and V and J calls were adopted from that table, with D and trimming inferred from the DNA. The sample yields tens of thousands of clones, 70% to 90% seen once. The clonotype was recovered from a man between 60 and 75 years old with active or convalescent COVID-19. Specimen: peripheral blood. This chain connects TRBV3-1 (or the pseudogene TRBV3-2) to TRBJ1-2; D is possibly TRBD1 (6 bases). CDR3 sequence reads: CASSEPGDKPNYGYTF. CDR3 nucleotide sequence: TGTGCCAGCAGCGAACCCGGGGACAAACCTAACTATGGCTACACCTTC.